This entry features one T cell receptor (beta chain) sequence. This record comes from a study of blood T cell repertoires in COVID-19. Overall study: The analysed material was cDNA or gDNA that came from T cells, B-cell-depleted T cells, or PBMCs.

Only in-frame clones appear in the TCRdb table, and some are missing; sequencing was by immunoSEQ multiplex PCR. The data hold hundreds of thousands of clones, with 80% to 90% observed a single time. The CDR3 is 15 amino acids. The J segment lost 9 bases and the V segment lost 5 bases, leaving 13 bases of the junction unmatched. Germline values: CDR1 MNHEY, CDR2 SVGAGI. The rearrangement joins TRBV6-5 to TRBJ2-7, with TRBD1 matching 10 bases. The origin of this receptor is a man aged 25 to 40 who had recovered from COVID-19. Sequenced: PBMCs or T cells enriched from blood (not recorded which). The chain's CDR3 is CASSKSGTGVTRQYF. In DNA form, the CDR3 reads TGTGCCAGCAGTAAATCCGGGACAGGGGTAACAAGGCAGTACTTC.